Below, one TCR beta chain is given with its context. Clones were read by immunoSEQ multiplex PCR, and TCRdb kept only the in-frame ones, dropping some. The sample contains tens of thousands of clones, approximately 95% of which appear only once. The record originates from a study of T cell changes during pregnancy in multiple sclerosis. Germline V lookup: CDR1 MDHEN, CDR2 SYDVKM. J lost 4 bases, V lost 4 bases, and 12 bases had no gene match. This CDR3 spans 16 amino acids. This sequence joins TRBV28 and TRBJ2-7; the match to TRBD2 covers 8 bases. Sequences were derived from CD4+ T cells from peripheral blood mononuclear cells, sampled after pregnancy. The receptor comes from a female donor with multiple sclerosis, enrolled in a pregnancy study. CDR3 residues: CASSSGGLAGHYEQYF. CDR3 in DNA: TGTGCCAGCAGTTCGGGGGGGCTAGCGGGCCATTACGAGCAGTACTTC.